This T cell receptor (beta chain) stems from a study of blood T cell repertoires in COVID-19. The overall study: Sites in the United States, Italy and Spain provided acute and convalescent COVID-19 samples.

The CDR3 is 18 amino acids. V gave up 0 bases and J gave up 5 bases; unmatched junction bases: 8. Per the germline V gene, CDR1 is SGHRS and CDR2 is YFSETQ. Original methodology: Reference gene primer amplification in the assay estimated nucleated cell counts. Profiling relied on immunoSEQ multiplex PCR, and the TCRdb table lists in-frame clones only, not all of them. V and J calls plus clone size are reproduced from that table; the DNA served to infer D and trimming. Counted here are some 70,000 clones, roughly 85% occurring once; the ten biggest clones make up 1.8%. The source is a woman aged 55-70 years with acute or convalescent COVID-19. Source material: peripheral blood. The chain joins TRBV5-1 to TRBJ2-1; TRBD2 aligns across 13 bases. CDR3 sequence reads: CASSLGTSGRPDDNEQFF. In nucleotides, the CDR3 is TGCGCCAGCAGCTTGGGGACTAGCGGGAGACCCGATGACAATGAGCAGTTCTTC.